One and the same sample provided the 9 T cell receptor beta chains below, sequenced in a study of cytomegalovirus exposure and HLA in healthy donors. Primers included in the PCR were 60 Vbeta and 13 Jbeta primers. Measured with immunoSEQ multiplex PCR; TCRdb has only the in-frame clones, and not every one. This sample yields fewer than 350,000 clones, of which over 85% are seen a single time; less than 2.5% belongs to the top ten. Sequencing used PBMCs. The source is a woman in her late teens or twenties in good health and CMV-seronegative.

The V call is TRBV5-1, the J call TRBJ2-1; 10 bases are shared with TRBD1. This CDR3 comprises 14 residues. After removal of 3 bases from V and 9 bases from J, the junction contained 6 bases not matched to a gene. Germline V gene lookup returns CDR1 SGHRS and CDR2 YFSETQ. CDR3 bases: TGCGCCAGCAGCTGGGACAGGGGAGGGGTTGAGCAGTTCTTC. Translating it yields CASSWDRGGVEQFF.

V is TRBV10-3 and J is TRBJ1-1; D is unresolved. The CDR3 runs to 14 residues. Per germline, CDR1 ENHRY and CDR2 SYGVKD. V was clipped by 3 bases and J by 2 bases, with 10 bases between them. CDR3 residues: CAISDRKLNTEAFF. The CDR3 region has the DNA TGTGCCATCAGTGACAGGAAACTCAACACTGAAGCTTTCTTT.

The genes are TRBV7-9 and TRBJ1-1; D is undetermined. Per the germline V gene, CDR1 is SEHNR and CDR2 is FQNEAQ (reference sequence). CDR3 length: 12 residues. The V end was cut by 5 bases, the J end by 1 base, with 5 bases between. CDR3 residues: CASSVQNTEAFF. The CDR3 DNA is TGTGCCAGCAGCGTACAGAACACTGAAGCTTTCTTT.

Note on this clone: The same CDR3 arises from other DNA sequences in this sample as well. The rearrangement links TRBV7-9 to TRBJ1-2; perhaps TRBD1 as D (6 bases). V lost 5 bases and J lost 1, with 8 bases in between. Per the germline V gene, CDR1 is SEHNR and CDR2 is FQNEAQ (reference sequence). The CDR3 consists of 13 residues. CDR3 coding DNA: TGTGCCAGCAGCCTCAGGGGTAACTATGGCTACACCTTC. Encoded protein: CASSLRGNYGYTF. The full variable domain, in which reference TRBV7-9 and TRBJ1-2 provide the parts outside the CDR3, is DTGVSQNPRHKITKRGQNVTFRCDPISEHNRLYWYRQTLGQGPEFLTYFQNEAQLEKSRLLSDRFSAERPKGSFSTLEIQRTEQGDSAMYLCASSLRGNYGYTFGSGTRLTVV.

In its sample, this clone was seen once. The rearrangement links TRBV9 to TRBJ2-5; 12 bases map to TRBD1. CDR1 SGDLS and CDR2 YYNGEE come from the germline V gene. The CDR3 totals 15 residues. V dropped 4 bases and J dropped 1; count of bases not matched to a gene: 2. CDR3: CASSMGQGAQETQYF. As DNA, the CDR3 is TGTGCCAGCAGCATGGGACAGGGGGCCCAAGAGACCCAGTACTTC.

The chain joins TRBV5-1 to TRBJ2-1; the D is unclear. The V and J ends lost 3 bases and 9 bases respectively, with 16 bases between them. The CDR3 sequence is 14 residues long. Germline loops: CDR1 SGHRS, CDR2 YFSETQ. CDR3 sequence (DNA): TGCGCCAGCAGCTCCCGCACGACGGGTACTGAGCAGTTCTTC. It translates to CASSSRTTGTEQFF. The full variable domain, with the rest looked up from reference TRBV5-1 and TRBJ2-1, is KAGVTQTPRYLIKTRGQQVTLSCSPISGHRSVSWYQQTPGQGLQFLFEYFSETQRNKGNFPGRFSGRQFSNSRSEMNVSTLELGDSALYLCASSSRTTGTEQFFGPGTRLTVL.

The chain uses TRBV11-2 and TRBJ2-7; tentative D call: TRBD1 (5 bases). The CDR3 sequence is 15 residues long. With 0 bases removed from V and 0 bases from J, the gap between germline ends came to 9 bases. Germline loops: CDR1 SGHAT, CDR2 FQNNGV. The CDR3 sequence is CASSLDHDSSYEQYF. CDR3 nucleotide sequence: TGTGCCAGCAGCTTAGATCACGACAGCTCCTACGAGCAGTACTTC. The full variable domain, completed using reference TRBV11-2 and TRBJ2-7, is EAGVAQSPRYKIIEKRQSVAFWCNPISGHATLYWYQQILGQGPKLLIQFQNNGVVDDSQLPKDRFSAERLKGVDSTLKIQPAKLEDSAVYLCASSLDHDSSYEQYFGPGTRLTVT.

The genes are TRBV5-6 and TRBJ2-1; no clear D. Germline assignment: CDR1 SGHDT and CDR2 YYEEEE. The CDR3 is 12 residues long. The V end was cut by 4 bases, the J end by 7 bases, with 9 bases between. CDR3 DNA sequence: TGTGCCAGCAGCCTTAGCAGAAATGAGCAGTTCTTC. Protein sequence: CASSLSRNEQFF.

This sequence joins TRBV2 and TRBJ1-2, with D possibly being TRBD1 (6 bases). Germline CDR1 is SNHLY and CDR2 is FYNNEI. The CDR3 is 13 residues long. V shed 2 bases and J shed 8 bases, with 12 bases lying between them. The CDR3 protein is CASSERSGVGYTF. CDR3 nucleotides: TGTGCCAGCAGTGAAAGGTCAGGGGTAGGCTACACCTTC.